These 13 T cell receptor beta chains originate from one sample sequenced in a study of PD-1 blockade in classical Hodgkin lymphoma (dated by TCRdb to between 2020 and 2021). The time point label corresponds to: cycle 4 day 1 (C4D1), after 6 weeks of nivolumab. Every trial patient had relapsed after autologous stem cell transplantation, and cohorts A, B and C differed in prior brentuximab vedotin exposure. To prepare the library, the immunoSEQ multiplex PCR assay was applied. Not all clones reach the TCRdb copy of this immuneACCESS table, which keeps in-frame sequences only. Checked studies attribute under half of the gap to unresolved V genes and leave the rest unexplained. The sample data list 7,300 or so clones, and around four fifths of these were observed just once. The ten largest clones take up under 30% of the sample. Sequenced here: peripheral blood mononuclear cells (PBMCs), sampled before the fourth cycle of nivolumab. All receptors come from a human donor with classical Hodgkin lymphoma.

This clone was detected only once. This CDR3 is CASSSAGGPTGELFF. As DNA, the CDR3 is TGTGCCAGCAGTTCAGCGGGGGGGCCTACCGGGGAGCTGTTTTTT. The chain is built from TRBV28 and TRBJ2-2; TRBD2 matches at 10 bases. CDR3 size: 15 residues. Germline V gene data show CDR1 as MDHEN and CDR2 as SYDVKM. V shed 4 bases and J 5 bases; nucleotides not matched to a gene: 4.

This chain links TRBV11-2 with TRBJ2-7; tentative D call: TRBD1 (6 bases). CDR1 and CDR2 (germline): SGHAT, FQNNGV. V lost 4 bases, J lost 6 bases, and 16 bases lay in between. CDR3 length: 14 residues. CDR3 DNA: TGTGCCAGCAGCTCACCTCAGGGGTTGGGCGAGCAGTACTTC. Its protein product is CASSSPQGLGEQYF.

The J gene is TRBJ1-6, the V gene TRBV30; 8 bases agree with TRBD1. The length of the CDR3 is 19 residues. Trimming took 3 bases from V and 15 from J; bases not matched to a gene: 28. CDR1 GTSNPN and CDR2 SVGIG come from the germline V gene (reference sequence). The CDR3 sequence: CAWSLQAIGDRFRQFRLHF. The CDR3, as DNA: TGTGCCTGGAGCTTACAGGCCATCGGGGACAGGTTCCGTCAGTTTCGCCTCCACTTT.

The genes are TRBV7-2 and TRBJ2-7; 9 nucleotides match TRBD1. The CDR3 has 15 residues. Looked up from germline, CDR1 is SGHTA and CDR2 is FQGNSA. The trim removed 1 base at V and 4 bases at J, leaving 5 bases unmatched. The CDR3 spells CASSLGMGQGYEQYF. As DNA, the CDR3 is TGTGCCAGCAGCTTAGGTATGGGACAGGGATACGAGCAGTACTTC. The whole variable domain, filled in from reference TRBV7-2 and TRBJ2-7, reads GAGVSQSPSNKVTEKGKDVELRCDPISGHTALYWYRQSLGQGLEFLIYFQGNSAPDKSGLPSDRFSAERTGGSVSTLTIQRTQQEDSAVYLCASSLGMGQGYEQYFGPGTRLTVT.

This chain uses TRBV7-2 with TRBJ1-2; 8 bases are a match to TRBD1. The V gene's germline CDR1 is SGHTA and CDR2 FQGNSA. The CDR3 covers 16 residues. The junction had 11 bases not matched to a gene; V was cut back by 1 base and J by 7 bases. CDR3 in DNA: TGTGCCAGCAGCTTAGGTTTAGGACAGGGAGGTGGTGGCTACACCTTC. Translating gives CASSLGLGQGGGGYTF. Filled out from reference TRBV7-2 and TRBJ1-2, the complete variable domain reads GAGVSQSPSNKVTEKGKDVELRCDPISGHTALYWYRQSLGQGLEFLIYFQGNSAPDKSGLPSDRFSAERTGGSVSTLTIQRTQQEDSAVYLCASSLGLGQGGGGYTFGSGTRLTVV.

The gene calls are TRBV7-2 and TRBJ2-7, with D perhaps assigned TRBD1 or TRBD2 (5 bases each). V lost 5 bases to trimming and J lost 6 bases, with 14 bases between them. The CDR3 loop spans 13 amino acids. In germline, CDR1 is SGHTA, CDR2 FQGNSA. The CDR3 DNA sequence: TGTGCCAGCAGCGCACGGTCTGGGGGCGAGCAGTACTTC. It yields the protein CASSARSGGEQYF.

The chain couples TRBV7-2 to TRBJ2-1, with 13 bases that match TRBD2. The CDR3 spans 15 residues. Germline CDR1 SGHTA, CDR2 FQGNSA. Trimming took 8 bases from V and 5 from J; bases not matched to a gene: 6. The DNA for the CDR3 is TGTGCCAGCGGCAAAGGACTAGCGGGGGACAATGAGCAGTTCTTC. Amino acids: CASGKGLAGDNEQFF.

The chain couples TRBV4-1 to TRBJ2-7; possibly TRBD2 for D (9 bases). Looked up from germline, CDR1 is MGHRA and CDR2 is YSYEKL. This CDR3 is 16 amino acids long. V dropped 4 bases and J dropped 2 bases, with 18 bases sitting between them. The CDR3 spells CASSLLAGQVTYEQYF. CDR3 sequence (DNA): TGCGCCAGCAGCCTTCTAGCGGGACAGGTGACCTACGAGCAGTACTTC.

V and J are TRBV7-3 and TRBJ2-7; D possibly matches TRBD1 or TRBD2 (6 bases each). The CDR3 length is 14 residues. The V and J ends lost 2 bases and 2 bases respectively, with 10 bases between them. Per germline, CDR1 SGHTA and CDR2 FQGTGA. CDR3 residues: CASSLGGGPYEQYF. CDR3 DNA: TGTGCCAGCAGCTTAGGAGGGGGGCCCTACGAGCAGTACTTC.

This clone has only one observation. J is TRBJ1-6 and V is TRBV7-2; D not resolved. Trimming took off 4 bases at V and 3 bases at J, with 4 bases between the two ends. This CDR3 is 13 amino acids long. Germline V gene data show CDR1 as SGHTA and CDR2 as FQGNSA. CDR3 bases: TGTGCCAGCAGCTCAATCTATAATTCACCCCTCCACTTT. As protein: CASSSIYNSPLHF. The full variable domain, completed using reference TRBV7-2 and TRBJ1-6, is GAGVSQSPSNKVTEKGKDVELRCDPISGHTALYWYRQSLGQGLEFLIYFQGNSAPDKSGLPSDRFSAERTGGSVSTLTIQRTQQEDSAVYLCASSSIYNSPLHFGNGTRLTVT.

The chain links TRBV7-2 to TRBJ2-7, with 8 bases aligning to TRBD2. Germline V lookup: CDR1 SGHTA, CDR2 FQGNSA. The CDR3 loop spans 15 amino acids. V shed 2 bases, J shed 0 bases, and the junction held 3 bases outside the gene matches. The CDR3 here is CASSLQAGASYEQYF. The CDR3 coding sequence is TGTGCCAGCAGCTTACAAGCGGGGGCCTCCTACGAGCAGTACTTC.

V is TRBV18 and J is TRBJ2-7; D may match TRBD1 or TRBD2 (5 bases each). Germline CDR1 and CDR2: KGHSH and LQKENI. The CDR3 is 15 residues long. The germline V and J ends were trimmed by 6 bases and 0 bases, with 15 bases remaining between them. The CDR3 bases are TGTGCCAGCTCGGCTGGGGGTGCCAACTCCTACGAGCAGTACTTC. Its translation: CASSAGGANSYEQYF. The full variable domain, completed using reference TRBV18 and TRBJ2-7, is NAGVMQNPRHLVRRRGQEARLRCSPMKGHSHVYWYRQLPEEGLKFMVYLQKENIIDESGMPKERFSAEFPKEGPSILRIQQVVRGDSAAYFCASSAGGANSYEQYFGPGTRLTVT.

This sequence joins TRBV11-2 and TRBJ1-5; TRBD1 aligns across 8 bases. CDR1 and CDR2 from the germline V gene are SGHAT and FQNNGV. The CDR3 covers 16 residues. Trimming took 5 bases from V and 3 from J; bases not matched to a gene: 9. The CDR3 sequence: CASSAGTGRNNQPQHF. CDR3 nucleotide sequence: TGTGCCAGCAGCGCCGGGACAGGCAGAAACAATCAGCCCCAGCATTTT.